Below are 22 T cell receptor beta chains sequenced from a single sample in a study of cytomegalovirus exposure and HLA in healthy donors. The primer mix had 60 Vbeta and 13 Jbeta primers. Some clones are missing from TCRdb's copy, which holds only in-frame ones; the method was immunoSEQ multiplex PCR. The data contain more than 85,000 clones, 75% to 90% of them singletons. Sequencing was carried out using PBMCs. Receptors originate from a man aged 30 to 39 in good health and CMV-seropositive.

This clone was seen a single time. The chain couples TRBV30 to TRBJ1-1; a possible D gene is TRBD1 (5 bases). Between the trimmed V and J ends, which lost 3 bases and 5 bases, there was a span of 7 bases. Germline CDR1 GTSNPN, CDR2 SVGIG (reference sequence). The CDR3 is 11 amino acids. The CDR3 here is CAWRRGTEAFF. The CDR3 DNA is TGTGCCTGGAGACGGGGGACTGAAGCTTTCTTT.

V and J are TRBV28 and TRBJ1-5; TRBD1 aligns across 7 bases. The V gene end was trimmed by 10 bases and the J gene end by 6 bases; junction bases not matched to a gene: 12. CDR1 and CDR2 from the germline V gene are MDHEN and SYDVKM. This CDR3 contains 14 residues. For the CDR3, the DNA is TGTGCCATCCTATCAGGGGGAGGCGGTCAGCCCCAGCATTTT. Amino acids: CAILSGGGGQPQHF.

V usage is TRBV7-8 and J usage is TRBJ2-7; possible D gene TRBD2, 5 bases. V lost 5 bases to trimming and J lost 6 bases, with 14 bases between them. CDR1 and CDR2 from the germline V gene are SGHVS and FQNEAQ. The CDR3 covers 13 residues. The CDR3 loop reads CASSPSRGSEQYF. In DNA form, the CDR3 reads TGTGCCAGCAGCCCAAGTAGAGGGAGCGAGCAGTACTTC.

This chain connects TRBV5-1 to TRBJ2-2; a weak D match, TRBD1 (6 bases). The length of the CDR3 is 16 residues. Germline CDR1 SGHRS, CDR2 YFSETQ. Trimming stripped 3 bases from V and 2 bases from J, with 14 bases between. The CDR3 is CASSSWRQANTGELFF. In DNA, the CDR3 is TGCGCCAGCAGCTCCTGGAGACAGGCTAACACCGGGGAGCTGTTTTTT.

This chain connects TRBV6-6 to TRBJ2-7, with TRBD2 as a possible D gene (6 bases). Trimming removed 6 bases at V and 2 bases at J, with 17 bases between. CDR3 length: 15 residues. Germline assignment: CDR1 MNHNY and CDR2 SVGAGI (reference sequence). As DNA, the CDR3 is TGTGCCAGCAGCCACCCGGGCGGGGTTCCCTACGAGCAGTACTTC. Translating it yields CASSHPGGVPYEQYF.

This clone was seen once. J is TRBJ2-2 and V is TRBV28; 9 positions agree with TRBD1. Trimming at V came to 5 bases and at J to 13 bases, leaving 2 bases not matched to a gene. Germline-derived CDR1 and CDR2 are MDHEN and SYDVKM. This CDR3 region has 11 residues. This CDR3 reads CASSGQGRLFF. In DNA, the CDR3 is TGTGCCAGCAGTGGACAGGGGCGGCTGTTTTTT.

V gene TRBV2 combines with J gene TRBJ2-1, with D possibly being TRBD2 (5 bases). Germline V lookup: CDR1 SNHLY, CDR2 FYNNEI. Trimming shortened V by 4 bases and J by 10 bases, and 11 bases separated the two germline ends. The CDR3 runs to 12 residues. Here the CDR3 reads CASSVAEAEQFF. For the CDR3, the DNA is TGTGCCAGCAGTGTGGCGGAGGCGGAGCAGTTCTTC.

The CDR3 DNA reads as TGTGCCAGCAGTGTCGCGACAGGGGGACACGAGCAGTACTTC. Encoded protein: CASSVATGGHEQYF. The rearrangement joins TRBV2 to TRBJ2-7, with 9 positions matching TRBD1. Germline trimming cut 4 bases from V and 5 bases from J; bases unmatched to any gene: 6. The CDR3 consists of 14 residues. Germline CDR1 and CDR2: SNHLY and FYNNEI.

This chain joins TRBV10-3 and TRBJ1-2; D is unresolved. Germline V gene lookup returns CDR1 ENHRY and CDR2 SYGVKD. The CDR3 totals 15 residues. Between the trimmed V and J ends, which lost 4 bases and 3 bases, there was a span of 15 bases. The CDR3 region is CAISANAGLYYGYTF. CDR3 sequence (DNA): TGTGCCATCAGTGCCAACGCGGGGTTATACTATGGCTACACCTTC.

The CDR3 DNA sequence: TGTGCCAGCAGCTTGCGGGGGAGCGGGGGGATCGCAGATACGCAGTATTTT. Encoded protein: CASSLRGSGGIADTQYF. This chain connects TRBV5-4 to TRBJ2-3; 9 bases map to TRBD2. The germline CDR1 and CDR2 sequences are SGHNT and YYREEE (reference sequence). This CDR3 has 17 residues. Trimming at V came to 1 base and at J to 4 bases, leaving 10 bases not matched to a gene.

The chain has TRBV6-1 and TRBJ1-1; no definite D call. Germline V gene sequence: CDR1 MNHNS, CDR2 SASEGT. The germline V and J ends were trimmed by 5 bases and 4 bases, with 11 bases remaining between them. CDR3 size: 13 residues. CDR3 in amino acids: CASSLDGLTEAFF. DNA for the CDR3: TGTGCCAGCAGTTTGGACGGACTCACTGAAGCTTTCTTT.

CDR3 in amino acids: CASSLGVGYSSYNEQFF. The CDR3 DNA reads as TGTGCCAGCAGCTTAGGAGTCGGGTACTCGTCCTACAATGAGCAGTTCTTC. V gene TRBV7-3 combines with J gene TRBJ2-1; D ambiguous. Germline CDR1 is SGHTA and CDR2 is FQGTGA. The CDR3 has 17 residues. Deletions cut 2 bases from V and 1 base from J, with 15 bases between.

The chain joins TRBV7-9 to TRBJ1-2; 9 bases match TRBD1. Germline V gene lookup returns CDR1 SEHNR and CDR2 FQNEAQ (reference sequence). V trimming: 1 base; J trimming: 8 bases; junction bases outside the gene matches: 11. There are 16 residues in the CDR3. Written as DNA, the CDR3 is TGTGCCAGCAGCTTAGAACTCGGACAGGGGCGTTCGGGCTACACCTTC. Encoded protein: CASSLELGQGRSGYTF.

This clone has a handful of counts. CDR3 sequence (DNA): TGTGCCAGCAGCCCAGAGGCGGGGCAGACCCAGTACTTC. Protein product: CASSPEAGQTQYF. This chain joins TRBV5-4 and TRBJ2-5; a possible D gene is TRBD2 (6 bases). Looked up from germline, CDR1 is SGHNT and CDR2 is YYREEE (reference sequence). Deletions cut 4 bases from V and 6 bases from J, with 13 bases between. The CDR3 runs to 13 residues.

This clone was detected a few times. The chain has TRBV6-5 and TRBJ1-4; 7 bases are shared with TRBD1. Looked up from germline, CDR1 is MNHEY and CDR2 is SVGAGI. The CDR3 runs 15 residues. V lost 5 bases to trimming and J lost 0 bases; unmatched junction nucleotides: 3. The CDR3 coding sequence is TGTGCCAGCAGTGGCAGGGGGACAACTAATGAAAAACTGTTTTTT. Amino acids: CASSGRGTTNEKLFF.

Details on this clone: A read error may produce the germline difference seen at one junction end. In DNA form, the CDR3 reads TGCGCCAGCAGCTTGACAGGGCCCCCCTTCACTGTAGCTTTCTTT. It codes for CASSLTGPPFTVAFF. The rearrangement links TRBV5-1 to TRBJ1-1, with D possibly being TRBD1 (6 bases). In germline, CDR1 is SGHRS, CDR2 YFSETQ. CDR3 length equals 15 residues.

The chain links TRBV29-1 to TRBJ2-5; the match to TRBD1 covers 8 bases. Losses at the gene ends were 4 bases for V and 2 bases for J; bases not matched to a gene: 3. In germline, CDR1 is SQVTM, CDR2 ANQGSEA. There are 13 residues in the CDR3. CDR3 sequence: CSVARDRQETQYF. The CDR3 DNA is TGCAGCGTTGCCAGGGACAGGCAAGAGACCCAGTACTTC.

This sequence joins TRBV19 and TRBJ2-1, with a possible D match to TRBD2 (7 bases). V gave up 6 bases and J gave up 10 bases, with 13 bases separating them. The CDR3 totals 12 residues. Looked up from germline, CDR1 is LNHDA and CDR2 is SQIVND (reference sequence). The CDR3: CASSLRGGEQFF. The CDR3 nucleotides read TGTGCCAGTAGCCTAAGGGGGGGAGAGCAGTTCTTC.

This clone was seen once. The genes are TRBV28 and TRBJ2-7, with D unresolved. Germline V gives CDR1 MDHEN, CDR2 SYDVKM. The V end was cut by 8 bases, the J end by 4 bases, with 12 bases between. CDR3 length equals 12 residues. The CDR3 nucleotides read TGTGCCAGCCAACGAGTGGAGTACGAGCAGTACTTC. Its translation is CASQRVEYEQYF.

The chain has TRBV19 and TRBJ1-5; maybe TRBD1 (5 bases). The CDR3 extends over 14 amino acids. Trimming removed 3 bases at V and 6 bases at J, with 12 bases between. Germline loops: CDR1 LNHDA, CDR2 SQIVND (reference sequence). CDR3 in amino acids: CASSMAGGSQPQHF. CDR3 coding DNA: TGTGCCAGTAGTATGGCCGGGGGTAGTCAGCCCCAGCATTTT. Supplemented by reference TRBV19 and TRBJ1-5, the full variable domain reads DGGITQSPKYLFRKEGQNVTLSCEQNLNHDAMYWYRQDPGQGLRLIYYSQIVNDFQKGDIAEGYSVSREKKESFPLTVTSAQKNPTAFYLCASSMAGGSQPQHFGDGTRLSIL.

The table lists this clone with a count of one. V gene TRBV6-5 combines with J gene TRBJ2-5; weak D call: TRBD2 (6 bases). Trimming took 8 bases from V and 2 from J, leaving 12 bases between them. Germline CDR1 is MNHEY and CDR2 is SVGAGI. The CDR3 is made up of 13 amino acids. The CDR3 loop is CASSRGTQETQYF. In DNA, the CDR3 is TGTGCCAGCTCTCGGGGGACGCAAGAGACCCAGTACTTC.

The gene calls are TRBV28 and TRBJ2-3; D perhaps matches TRBD2 (5 bases). The germline V gene encodes CDR1 MDHEN and CDR2 SYDVKM. The CDR3 has 14 residues. Between the trimmed V and J ends, which lost 5 bases and 1 base, there was a span of 10 bases. This chain's CDR3 is CASSSPGGTDTQYF. The CDR3 nucleotides read TGTGCCAGCAGTAGCCCCGGGGGCACAGATACGCAGTATTTT.